What follows is one T cell receptor beta chain and its context. The sample originates from a study of CD8+ T cells in alopecia areata. Germline trimming cut 4 bases from V and 1 base from J; bases unmatched to any gene: 6. Germline V CDR1 and CDR2: SGDLS, YYNGEE. The CDR3 consists of 15 residues. Peripheral blood, together with lesional scalp punch biopsies, was collected from alopecia areata patients. The authors extracted RNA and reverse transcribed it into cDNA as the sequencing template. Only in-frame clones appear in the TCRdb table, and some are missing; sequencing was by immunoSEQ multiplex PCR. Here the sample spans over 100,000 clones, around 49% being singletons.

Sequences were derived from CD8+ T cells sorted from blood, sampled at week 0. The source of this sequence is a human donor with alopecia areata. This chain joins TRBV9 and TRBJ2-5, with 8 bases that match TRBD1. The CDR3 DNA is TGTGCCAGCAGCACAGGGGGGAGCGCCCAAGAGACCCAGTACTTC. Its protein is CASSTGGSAQETQYF.